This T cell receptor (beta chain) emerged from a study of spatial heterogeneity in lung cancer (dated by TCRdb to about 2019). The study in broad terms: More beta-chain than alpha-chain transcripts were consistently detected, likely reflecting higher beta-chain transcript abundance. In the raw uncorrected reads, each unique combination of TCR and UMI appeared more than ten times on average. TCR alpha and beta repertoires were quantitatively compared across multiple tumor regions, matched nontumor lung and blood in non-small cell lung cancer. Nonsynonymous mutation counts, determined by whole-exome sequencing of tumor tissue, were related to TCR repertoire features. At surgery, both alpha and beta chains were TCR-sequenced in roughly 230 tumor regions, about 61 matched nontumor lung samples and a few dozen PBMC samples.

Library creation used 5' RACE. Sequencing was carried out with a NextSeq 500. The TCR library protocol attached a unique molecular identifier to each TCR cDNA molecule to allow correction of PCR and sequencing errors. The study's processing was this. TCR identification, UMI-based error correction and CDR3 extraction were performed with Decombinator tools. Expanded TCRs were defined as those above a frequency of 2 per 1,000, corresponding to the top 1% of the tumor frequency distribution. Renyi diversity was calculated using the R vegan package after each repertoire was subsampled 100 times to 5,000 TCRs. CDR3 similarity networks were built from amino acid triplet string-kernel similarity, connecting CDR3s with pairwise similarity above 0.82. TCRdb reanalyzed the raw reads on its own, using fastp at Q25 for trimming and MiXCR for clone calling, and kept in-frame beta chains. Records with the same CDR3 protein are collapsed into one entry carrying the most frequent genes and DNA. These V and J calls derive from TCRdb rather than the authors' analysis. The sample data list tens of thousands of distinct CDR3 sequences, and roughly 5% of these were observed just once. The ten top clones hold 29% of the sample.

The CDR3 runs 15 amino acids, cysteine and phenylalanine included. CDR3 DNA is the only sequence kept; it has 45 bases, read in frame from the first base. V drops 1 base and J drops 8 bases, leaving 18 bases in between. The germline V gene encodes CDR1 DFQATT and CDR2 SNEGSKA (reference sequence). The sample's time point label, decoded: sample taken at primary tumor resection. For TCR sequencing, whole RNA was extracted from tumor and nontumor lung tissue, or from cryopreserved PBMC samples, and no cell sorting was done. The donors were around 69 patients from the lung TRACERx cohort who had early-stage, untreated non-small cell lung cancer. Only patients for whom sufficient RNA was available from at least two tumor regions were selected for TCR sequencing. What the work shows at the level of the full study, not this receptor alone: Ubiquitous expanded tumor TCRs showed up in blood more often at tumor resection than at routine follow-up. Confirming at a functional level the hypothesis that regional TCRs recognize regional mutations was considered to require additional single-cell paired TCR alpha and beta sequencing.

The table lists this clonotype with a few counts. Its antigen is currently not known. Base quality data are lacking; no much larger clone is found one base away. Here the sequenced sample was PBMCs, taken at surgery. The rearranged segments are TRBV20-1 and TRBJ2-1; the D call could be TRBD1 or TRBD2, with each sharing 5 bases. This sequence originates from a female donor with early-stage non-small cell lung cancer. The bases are TGCAGTGCTAGAGGGGCGACGATGGGGGTGGATGAGCAGTTCTTC. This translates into CSARGATMGVDEQFF.